This T cell receptor (beta chain) originates from a study of T-cell reconstitution after alpha-beta-depleted transplantation in children. Overall study findings and caveats: T-cell counts and diversity at one year following transplant were attributed mainly to newly produced T cells. Surviving thymic progenitors and recipient T cells were the source of high TCRbeta diversity at day 60 in some patients. After transplant, at about two months, alpha-beta T cells were reportedly derived from several hundred expanded graft clones.

This clonotype was found a few times. What it binds is unknown. Trimming left V 6 bases short and J 2 bases short, with 14 bases between. The CDR3 has 15 residues. Preparation of the TCRbeta library was carried out with unique molecular identifiers. MiXCR, run by TCRdb on the PCR reads, gives a single entry per CDR3 protein. Here the sample spans over 80,000 distinct CDR3 sequences, around a quarter being singletons. The sample was PBMCs, taken before TCRalphabeta/CD19-depleted stem cell transplant. This receptor was obtained from a boy younger than 10 with acute lymphoblastic leukemia, due to receive a stem cell transplant. The rearrangement uses TRBV12-3 or TRBV12-4 and TRBJ1-5; no reliable D call. The CDR3 nucleotides are TGTGCCAGCAGCCCAGCCGGGGTTGGCAATCAGCCCCAGCATTTT. It is translated as CASSPAGVGNQPQHF.